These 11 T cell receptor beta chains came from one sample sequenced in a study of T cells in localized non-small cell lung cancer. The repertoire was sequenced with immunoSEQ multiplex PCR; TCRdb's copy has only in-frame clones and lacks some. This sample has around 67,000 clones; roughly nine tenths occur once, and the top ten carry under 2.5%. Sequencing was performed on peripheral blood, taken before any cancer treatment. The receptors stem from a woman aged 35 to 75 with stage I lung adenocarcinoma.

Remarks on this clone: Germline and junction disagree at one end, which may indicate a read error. In nucleotides, the CDR3 is TGTGCTAGCAGCTTAGGTGTTAGCGGGAGCTACAATGAGCAGTTCTTC. This encodes CASSLGVSGSYNEQFF. The chain uses TRBV7-7 and TRBJ2-1; 9 bases agree with TRBD2. This CDR3 has 16 residues. Germline values: CDR1 SSHAT, CDR2 FNYEAQ (reference sequence).

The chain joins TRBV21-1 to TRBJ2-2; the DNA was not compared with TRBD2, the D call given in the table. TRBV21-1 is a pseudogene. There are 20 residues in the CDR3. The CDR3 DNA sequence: TGTGCCAGCAGCAAAGTTGCGGGACTAGCGGGAGGGTCAGGCACCGGGGAGCTGTTTTTT. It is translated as CASSKVAGLAGGSGTGELFF.

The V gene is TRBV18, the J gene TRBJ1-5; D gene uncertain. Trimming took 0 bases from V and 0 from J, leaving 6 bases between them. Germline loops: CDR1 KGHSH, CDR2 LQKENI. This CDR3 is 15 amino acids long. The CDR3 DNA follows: TGTGCCAGCTCACCACCAGGTTATAGCAATCAGCCCCAGCATTTT. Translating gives CASSPPGYSNQPQHF.

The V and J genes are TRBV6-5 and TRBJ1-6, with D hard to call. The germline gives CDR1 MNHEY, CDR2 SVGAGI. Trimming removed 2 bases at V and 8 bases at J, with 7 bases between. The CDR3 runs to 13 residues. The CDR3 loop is CASSYIRDSPLHF. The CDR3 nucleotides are TGTGCCAGCAGTTACATCCGAGATTCACCCCTCCACTTT.

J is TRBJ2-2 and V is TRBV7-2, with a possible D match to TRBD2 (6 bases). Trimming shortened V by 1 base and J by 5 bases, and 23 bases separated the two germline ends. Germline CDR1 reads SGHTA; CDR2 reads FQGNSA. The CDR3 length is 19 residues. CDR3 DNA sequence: TGTGCCAGCAGCTTAGTGGGGTTATCGTGGCTAGCGCCTACCGGGGAGCTGTTTTTT. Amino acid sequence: CASSLVGLSWLAPTGELFF.

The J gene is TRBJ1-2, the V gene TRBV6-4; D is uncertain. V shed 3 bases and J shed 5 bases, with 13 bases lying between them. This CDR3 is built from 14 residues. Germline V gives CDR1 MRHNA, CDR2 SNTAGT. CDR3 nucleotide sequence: TGTGCCAGCAGTGAGGCGGATAACGGGTATGGCTACACCTTC. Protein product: CASSEADNGYGYTF.

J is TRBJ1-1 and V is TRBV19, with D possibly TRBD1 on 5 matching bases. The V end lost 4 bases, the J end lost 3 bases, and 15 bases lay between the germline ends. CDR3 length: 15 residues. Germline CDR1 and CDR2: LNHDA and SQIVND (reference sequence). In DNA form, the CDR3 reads TGTGCCAGTAGTACCACCGGACAAAGTTACACTGAAGCTTTCTTT. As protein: CASSTTGQSYTEAFF.

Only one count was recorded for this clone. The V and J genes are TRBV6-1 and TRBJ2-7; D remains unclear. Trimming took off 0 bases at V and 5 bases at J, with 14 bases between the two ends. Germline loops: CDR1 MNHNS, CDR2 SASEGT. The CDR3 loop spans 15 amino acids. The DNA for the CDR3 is TGTGCCAGCAGTGAAGCGGTGGTGCGACCGCACGAGCAGTACTTC. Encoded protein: CASSEAVVRPHEQYF.

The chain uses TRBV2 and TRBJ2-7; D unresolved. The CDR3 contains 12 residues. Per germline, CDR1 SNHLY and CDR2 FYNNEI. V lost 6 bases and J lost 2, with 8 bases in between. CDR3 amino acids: CASRDLTYEQYF. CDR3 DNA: TGTGCCAGCAGAGACCTTACCTACGAGCAGTACTTC.

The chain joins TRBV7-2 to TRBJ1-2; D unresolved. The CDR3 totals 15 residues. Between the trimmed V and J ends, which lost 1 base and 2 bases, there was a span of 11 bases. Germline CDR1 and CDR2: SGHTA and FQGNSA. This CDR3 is CASSLGPRENYGYTF. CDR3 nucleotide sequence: TGTGCCAGCAGCTTAGGTCCACGGGAAAACTATGGCTACACCTTC. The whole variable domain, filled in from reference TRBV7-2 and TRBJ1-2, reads GAGVSQSPSNKVTEKGKDVELRCDPISGHTALYWYRQSLGQGLEFLIYFQGNSAPDKSGLPSDRFSAERTGGSVSTLTIQRTQQEDSAVYLCASSLGPRENYGYTFGSGTRLTVV.

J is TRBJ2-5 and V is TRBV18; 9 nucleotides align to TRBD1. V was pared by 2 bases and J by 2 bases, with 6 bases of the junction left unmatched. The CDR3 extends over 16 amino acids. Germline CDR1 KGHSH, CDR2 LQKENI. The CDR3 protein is CASSPGGTGPQETQYF. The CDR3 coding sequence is TGTGCCAGCTCACCAGGAGGGACAGGGCCTCAAGAGACCCAGTACTTC.